This T cell receptor beta chain was identified in a study of T cell repertoires in ileal Crohn's disease. TCRdb's table, derived via immunoSEQ multiplex PCR, lists solely in-frame clones and lacks some. The repertoire holds over 14,000 clones, with about 80% as singletons. V gave up 1 base and J gave up 2 bases, with 10 bases separating them. The CDR3 length is 15 residues. The specimen sequenced was ileal tissue. The origin of this receptor is an adult with Crohn's disease. This chain uses TRBV5-3 with TRBJ1-3; D perhaps matches TRBD1 (5 bases). TRBV5-3 is an ORF for which the function is uncertain. The CDR3: CARSLCPGPGNTIYF. The CDR3, as DNA: TGTGCCAGAAGCTTGTGCCCAGGGCCTGGAAACACCATATATTTT.